This T cell receptor beta chain was recorded in a study of T-cell memory formation after mild COVID-19. Background on the study: Largely, TCR clusters stayed within a single donor. Study-level findings and limits: Detection of some responders pre-infection suggested pre-existing cross-reactive memory T cells participated. A second wave expanding day 15 to 37 was CD4+-biased; contracting clones were balanced.

TCRdb re-derived calls from the 5' RACE reads in MiXCR, one entry per CDR3 protein. The sample holds 400,000 to 500,000 distinct CDR3 sequences, roughly 24% seen once. Trimming removed 9 bases at V and 0 bases at J, with 18 bases between. CDR1 SNHLY and CDR2 FYNNEI come from the germline V gene. CDR3 length: 16 amino acids. For this clonotype: Its target is unknown.

The chain couples TRBV2 to TRBJ2-1; tentative D call: TRBD2 (6 bases). The sequenced sample was PBMCs or a T cell subset sorted from them (not recorded which). This TCR derives from an adult woman who had mild COVID-19 (a few samples of this study predate the infection). Cell type and time point are not known. The CDR3 sequence: CARGDSSARSYNEQFF. The DNA for the CDR3 is TGTGCCAGAGGGGATTCTAGCGCACGCTCCTACAATGAGCAGTTCTTC.